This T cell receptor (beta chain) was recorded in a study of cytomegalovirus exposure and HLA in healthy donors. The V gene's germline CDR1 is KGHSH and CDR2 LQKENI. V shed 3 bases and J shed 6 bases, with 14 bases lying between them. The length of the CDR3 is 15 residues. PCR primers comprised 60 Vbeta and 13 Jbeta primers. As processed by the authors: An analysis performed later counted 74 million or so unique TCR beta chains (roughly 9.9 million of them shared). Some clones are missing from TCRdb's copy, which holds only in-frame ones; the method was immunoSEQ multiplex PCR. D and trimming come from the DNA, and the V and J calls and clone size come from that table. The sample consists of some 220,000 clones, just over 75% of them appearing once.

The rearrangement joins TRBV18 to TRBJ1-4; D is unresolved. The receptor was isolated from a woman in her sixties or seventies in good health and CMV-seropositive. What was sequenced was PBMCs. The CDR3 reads CASSPSSRGDEKLFF. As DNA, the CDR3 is TGTGCCAGCTCACCGAGCTCACGGGGAGATGAAAAACTGTTTTTT.